This T cell receptor beta chain was captured in a study of human versus mouse CDR3 diversity and MHC coevolution. Points from the study as a whole: Clonal inequality was lowest in two of the three human donors. iCHAO1 estimated the human TCR beta repertoire at 1.5 million to 2 million clonotypes.

As for this clone: Antigen unknown.

This CDR3 region has 14 residues. V dropped 4 bases and J dropped 7; count of bases not matched to a gene: 10. CDR1 is SGHRS, CDR2 YFSETQ, per germline. Produced via immunoSEQ multiplex PCR; TCRdb's table is partial and in-frame only. The sample lists tens of thousands of clones, about 93% seen once, with under 20% in the top ten. The specimen was naive CD4+ T cells from blood. Subset indicated: CD45RO-negative CD62L-positive naive CD4 T cells. The V call is TRBV5-1, the J call TRBJ2-7, with TRBD2 matching 8 bases. The sequence was obtained from a person aged 55 to 75 in good health. CDR3 protein: CASSPTSVPDEQYF. The CDR3 region has the DNA TGCGCCAGCAGCCCGACTAGCGTCCCAGATGAGCAGTACTTC.